This T cell receptor beta chain was sequenced for a study of a mutant IDH1 vaccine in newly diagnosed glioma. Looking at the study overall: The week-35 safety follow-up was V12, and the week-47 study end was V13.

V was clipped by 1 base and J by 3 bases; unmatched bases: 5. Germline V gives CDR1 SNHLY, CDR2 FYNNEI. The CDR3 spans 15 residues. Using immunoSEQ multiplex PCR, the repertoire was profiled, and TCRdb retains in-frame clones only, with some absent. The sample has about 56,000 clones, 60% to 80% seen once. Time point of the sample: week 47, end of study. It was 300 ug of mutant IDH1 20-mer peptide that made up each vaccine dose, given with topical imiquimod. There were eight vaccinations for patients, given in weeks 1, 3, 5, 7, 11, 15, 19 and 23. This clone was observed a few times. Its antigen is as yet unknown.

The source was PBMCs, collected from a glioma patient whose treatment included an IDH1 peptide vaccine. The sequence derives from a man between 50 and 59 years old with glioma. J is TRBJ1-1 and V is TRBV2; 7 nucleotides align to TRBD1. The CDR3 loop reads CASSEEGGTDTEAFF. Written as DNA, the CDR3 is TGTGCCAGCAGTGAAGAGGGGGGGACAGACACTGAAGCTTTCTTT.